This TCR beta chain comes out of a study of cytomegalovirus exposure and HLA in healthy donors. Trimming cost V 4 bases and J 7 bases; bases outside gene matches: 14. Per germline, CDR1 SGHDT and CDR2 YYEEEE. There are 16 residues in the CDR3. With 60 Vbeta and 13 Jbeta primers, the PCR was carried out. Authors' analysis steps: About 11 million of tens of millions of unique TCR beta chains were shared, per a later count. Sequencing was performed with immunoSEQ multiplex PCR; in TCRdb, only in-frame clones are kept and a portion is missing. V and J calls and clone size are as listed in that table; D and trimming were resolved from the DNA. The top ten hold about 1.7% of the sample, which has 120,000 or so clones, roughly 86% seen once.

The sequence derives from a man between 40 and 49 years old in good health and CMV-seronegative. Material for sequencing was PBMCs. The V gene is TRBV5-6, the J gene TRBJ2-3; 8 bases are a match to TRBD1. DNA of the CDR3: TGTGCCAGCAGCCCCCTTTGGGGACAGGTCGAAAATACGCAGTATTTT. As protein: CASSPLWGQVENTQYF.